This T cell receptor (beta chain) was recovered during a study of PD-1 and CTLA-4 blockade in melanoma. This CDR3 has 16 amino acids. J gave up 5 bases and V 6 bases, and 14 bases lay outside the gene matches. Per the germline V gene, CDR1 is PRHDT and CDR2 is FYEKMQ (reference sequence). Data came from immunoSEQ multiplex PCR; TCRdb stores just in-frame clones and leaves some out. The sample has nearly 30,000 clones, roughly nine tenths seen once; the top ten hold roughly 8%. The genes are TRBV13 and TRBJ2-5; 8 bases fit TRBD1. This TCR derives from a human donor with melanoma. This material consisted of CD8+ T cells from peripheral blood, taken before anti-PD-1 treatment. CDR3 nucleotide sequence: TGTGCCAGCAGGGACGTACAGGGGGAAGGATCGGAGACCCAGTACTTC. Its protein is CASRDVQGEGSETQYF.